The T cell receptor beta chain under discussion was sequenced for a study of shared clonotypes between healthy human individuals. TCRdb keeps only in-frame clones here, not all; method: immunoSEQ multiplex PCR. Of roughly 450,000 clones in the sample, roughly 78% were seen once. Germline CDR1 SGHAT, CDR2 FQNNGV. V lost 3 bases to trimming and J lost 5 bases, with 8 bases between them. The length of the CDR3 is 13 residues. The TCR was taken from a woman aged 35 to 49 in good health. Some clones in this sample may be carry-over from other donors' samples. Source material: PBMCs. The chain carries TRBV11-2 and TRBJ2-1, with D perhaps TRBD2 (6 bases). In DNA form, the CDR3 reads TGTGCCAGCAGCTTTCGACTAGACAATGAGCAGTTCTTC. This gives the protein CASSFRLDNEQFF.